One T cell receptor (beta chain) is described in this entry. Antigen: not known. The record originates from a study of immune heterogeneity within non-small cell lung tumors. Study details: In total, the tumors were 4 squamous cell carcinomas, some ten non-squamous carcinomas and 1 not otherwise specified.

Findings and limits, study-wide: Within each patient, tumor sites shared identical dominant CDR3 beta clonotypes and also held site-unique high-frequency clones.

Per sample, 450 to 600 ng of bulk tumor genomic DNA was the template used. Several widely spaced biopsies per primary tumor were taken during surgery. Untreated, newly diagnosed non-small cell lung cancer patients underwent curative surgery. Sample donors consisted of newly diagnosed non-small cell lung cancer patients who were undergoing surgery with curative intent. Germline values: CDR1 SGHTS, CDR2 YDEGEE. Trimming shortened V by 6 bases and J by 0 bases, and 9 bases separated the two germline ends. The CDR3 covers 14 residues. Amplification of TCR beta CDR3 was performed by multiplex PCR with 32 V and 13 J primers. A single record per CDR3 protein comes from TCRdb applying MiXCR to the multiplex PCR reads. The sample yields 22,000 or so distinct CDR3 sequences, 28% seen once.

The source is a man aged 35-49 years with non-small cell lung cancer. The rearrangement links TRBV5-8 to TRBJ2-2; no clear D. The sample comprised lung tumor tissue. The CDR3 sequence is CASTPFTNTGELFF. Here the CDR3 DNA reads TGTGCCAGCACCCCCTTCACGAACACCGGGGAGCTGTTTTTT.